The 19 T cell receptor beta chains reported below all come from one sample, sequenced in a study of blood T cell repertoires in COVID-19. Assay: immunoSEQ multiplex PCR; the TCRdb copy retains only in-frame clones and omits some. The sample has approximately 190,000 clones, over 80% seen once. Sequencing was performed on peripheral blood. These TCRs come from a woman in her fifties or sixties with COVID-19, enrolled during active disease.

This clone appeared once. The CDR3 bases are TGTGCCACCTTAGACAGAGCAGGCAATCAGCCCCAGCATTTT. This encodes CATLDRAGNQPQHF. The gene calls are TRBV28 and TRBJ1-5; tentatively, D is TRBD1 (5 bases). The germline CDR1 and CDR2 sequences are MDHEN and SYDVKM. Trimming cost V 10 bases and J 2 bases, with 15 bases left between them. The CDR3 is made up of 14 amino acids.

J is TRBJ1-3 and V is TRBV27; a weak D match, TRBD1 (6 bases). Looked up from germline, CDR1 is MNHEY and CDR2 is SMNVEV (reference sequence). Trimming took off 7 bases at V and 3 bases at J, with 16 bases between the two ends. This CDR3 spans 15 amino acids. The CDR3 sequence is CASKGGARGGNTIYF. DNA of the CDR3: TGTGCCAGCAAGGGGGGGGCGCGTGGTGGAAACACCATATATTTT.

This clone was detected a few times. The gene calls are TRBV29-1 and TRBJ1-1; 8 nucleotides line up with TRBD1. Germline V gene sequence: CDR1 SQVTM, CDR2 ANQGSEA. The CDR3 sequence is 16 residues long. The trim removed 3 bases at V and 6 bases at J, leaving 15 bases unmatched. CDR3 bases: TGCAGCGTTGACGAACCCCCAGGGGGCTCGAGAGCTGAAGCTTTCTTT. It is translated as CSVDEPPGGSRAEAFF. Filled out from reference TRBV29-1 and TRBJ1-1, the complete variable domain reads SAVISQKPSRDICQRGTSLTIQCQVDSQVTMMFWYRQQPGQSLTLIATANQGSEATYESGFVIDKFPISRPNLTFSTLTVSNMSPEDSSIYLCSVDEPPGGSRAEAFFGQGTRLTVV.

This chain joins TRBV6-5 and TRBJ1-1; a possible D gene is TRBD1 (5 bases). The germline V gene has CDR1 MNHEY and CDR2 SVGAGI. CDR3 length: 14 amino acids. V was clipped by 10 bases and J by 2 bases, with 17 bases between them. The DNA of the CDR3 is TGTGCCACCCATAAGGTCCAGGGAAACACTGAAGCTTTCTTT. Protein product: CATHKVQGNTEAFF.

This clone was picked up a small number of times. The V gene is TRBV5-5, the J gene TRBJ2-7; no reliable D call. Germline lookup yields CDR1 SGHKS and CDR2 YYEKEE (reference sequence). V shed 2 bases and J shed 7 bases, with 13 bases lying between them. The CDR3 covers 13 residues. The CDR3, as DNA: TGTGCCAGCAGCTTTATTCGAGGCGGAGAGCAGTACTTC. It yields the protein CASSFIRGGEQYF.

The chain joins TRBV7-9 to TRBJ1-1, with 7 bases aligning to TRBD1. In germline, CDR1 is SEHNR, CDR2 FQNEAQ (reference sequence). The ends lost 5 bases at V and 9 bases at J; junction bases unmatched: 12. The CDR3 runs 14 residues. CDR3 nucleotide sequence: TGTGCCAGCAGCCAAACAGGGGTAGGGATTAAAGCTTTCTTT. Protein: CASSQTGVGIKAFF.

The chain combines TRBV18 with TRBJ1-2; 9 bases map to TRBD1. This CDR3 spans 15 amino acids. Germline lookup yields CDR1 KGHSH and CDR2 LQKENI. Trimming cost V 3 bases and J 4 bases; bases outside gene matches: 6. The CDR3 spells CASSPGTGYGYGYTF. The CDR3 bases are TGTGCCAGCTCACCCGGGACAGGGTATGGCTATGGCTACACCTTC.

The chain couples TRBV27 to TRBJ2-7, with 7 bases matching TRBD1. Germline lookup yields CDR1 MNHEY and CDR2 SMNVEV (reference sequence). With 4 bases clipped from V and 2 bases from J, the junction kept 11 bases outside the gene matches. The CDR3 length is 16 residues. CDR3 sequence: CASSSPSTGATYEQYF. As DNA, the CDR3 is TGTGCCAGCAGTTCTCCCAGTACAGGGGCCACCTACGAGCAGTACTTC.

This clone has more than one count but fewer than ten. The rearrangement joins TRBV5-1 to TRBJ1-4; possible D gene TRBD1, 5 bases. The V end lost 0 bases, the J end lost 8 bases, and 14 bases lay between the germline ends. CDR1 is SGHRS and CDR2 is YFSETQ in the germline V gene. The CDR3 runs 15 residues. Written as DNA, the CDR3 is TGCGCCAGCAGCTTGGAGGGAGGGGAAAGGGAAAAACTGTTTTTT. It translates to CASSLEGGEREKLFF.

The chain joins TRBV4-3 to TRBJ2-2; a possible D gene is TRBD1 (5 bases). Trimming removed 0 bases from V and 10 bases from J, with 12 bases in between. CDR1 LGHNA and CDR2 YSLEER come from the germline V gene. This CDR3 has 14 amino acids. The CDR3: CASSQDRGLLELFF. DNA of the CDR3: TGCGCCAGCAGCCAAGATAGGGGTCTTCTGGAGCTGTTTTTT.

This clone was recorded at least ten times. Written as DNA, the CDR3 is TGTGCCAGCAGTGAACCGCTAGCCTCCTACGAGCAGTACGTC. It codes for CASSEPLASYEQYV. The chain combines TRBV2 with TRBJ2-7; D is perhaps TRBD2 (5 bases). V was trimmed by 2 bases and J by 0 bases, leaving 8 bases between them. The CDR3 runs 14 residues. The germline gives CDR1 SNHLY, CDR2 FYNNEI.

The chain is built from TRBV7-8 and TRBJ2-1; no definite D call. V was trimmed by 5 bases and J by 0 bases, leaving 14 bases between them. CDR1 SGHVS and CDR2 FQNEAQ come from the germline V gene. This CDR3 spans 16 amino acids. CDR3 amino acids: CASSLGSDSSYNEQFF. CDR3 in DNA: TGTGCCAGCAGCCTCGGTTCTGATAGCTCCTACAATGAGCAGTTCTTC.

The chain uses TRBV7-2 and TRBJ1-5, with 8 positions matching TRBD1. V lost 1 base, J lost 4 bases, and 9 bases stayed unmatched. The CDR3 runs 17 residues. Germline lookup yields CDR1 SGHTA and CDR2 FQGNSA. CDR3 DNA: TGTGCCAGCAGCTTAGTTGGGGACAGGTTTGGGAATCAGCCCCAGCATTTT. Translated, it gives CASSLVGDRFGNQPQHF.

The rearrangement links TRBV11-2 to TRBJ2-1; the D is unclear. The length of the CDR3 is 12 residues. Per germline, CDR1 SGHAT and CDR2 FQNNGV. Trimming left V 2 bases short and J 9 bases short, with 8 bases between. This chain's CDR3 is CASSLLEIEQFF. The CDR3 bases are TGTGCCAGCAGCTTACTAGAGATTGAGCAGTTCTTC.

The chain couples TRBV7-3 to TRBJ2-7; TRBD1 matches at 10 bases. V trimming: 1 base; J trimming: 2 bases; junction bases outside the gene matches: 11. This CDR3 region has 18 residues. Germline CDR1 reads SGHTA; CDR2 reads FQGTGA. The CDR3 nucleotides read TGTGCCAGCAGCTTAATGACCCCCGCGACAGGGGGCCCCTACGAGCAGTACTTC. This translates into CASSLMTPATGGPYEQYF.

Points on this clone: Distinct nucleotide sequences in the sample also encode this CDR3. V gene TRBV7-6 combines with J gene TRBJ1-1; D ambiguous. This CDR3 contains 13 residues. With 1 base removed from V and 0 bases from J, the gap between germline ends came to 3 bases. Germline CDR1 is SGHVS and CDR2 is FNYEAQ. DNA of the CDR3: TGTGCCAGCAGCTTAGACTTGAACACTGAAGCTTTCTTT. It encodes CASSLDLNTEAFF.

CDR3 DNA sequence: TGTGCCAGCAGGAGACTAGCGGGTGCTCGGGGGGAGCAGTTCTTC. Its protein is CASRRLAGARGEQFF. The chain has TRBV2 and TRBJ2-1, with 10 bases identical to TRBD2. The CDR3 runs to 15 residues. The germline gives CDR1 SNHLY, CDR2 FYNNEI. V lost 6 bases to trimming and J lost 10 bases; unmatched junction nucleotides: 12.

This chain links TRBV9 with TRBJ2-2, with D perhaps TRBD1 (6 bases). Deletions cut 4 bases from V and 2 bases from J, with 18 bases between. Germline CDR1 is SGDLS and CDR2 is YYNGEE. The CDR3 loop spans 17 amino acids. The CDR3 sequence is CASSSRQVTFNTGELFF. CDR3 sequence (DNA): TGTGCCAGCAGCTCACGACAGGTTACCTTCAACACCGGGGAGCTGTTTTTT.

The chain uses TRBV5-1 and TRBJ2-1, with D tentatively TRBD2 (6 bases). The ends were cut back, 0 bases at V and 7 bases at J, with 11 bases in the middle. CDR3 size: 14 residues. The germline CDR1 and CDR2 sequences are SGHRS and YFSETQ. CDR3 in DNA: TGCGCCAGCAGCTTGGGTCCTGGGGGGAATGAGCAGTTCTTC. It codes for CASSLGPGGNEQFF.